This TCR beta chain is from a study of vaccination effects on CD4 cells after COVID-19. Study-level background: A median of 72 days separated the second dose and sampling.

This clone has just one count. Its matching antigen is unknown. The V end was cut by 2 bases, the J end by 5 bases, with 10 bases between. The germline V gene encodes CDR1 GTSNPN and CDR2 SVGIG (reference sequence). The CDR3 contains 13 residues. The data were produced by immunoSEQ multiplex PCR, yet TCRdb's version contains in-frame clones alone and is incomplete. This sample has about 73,000 clones; 65% to 80% occur once, and the top ten carry approximately 2.2%. Study-wide points: Small numbers of convalescent patients limited the study. It also lacked early post-infection timepoints.

Subsequent to a culture period of nine to ten days, CD4+ T cells were isolated. Either the mRNA-1273 or the BNT162b2 vaccine was given to participants as two doses. Half-medium changes using IL-2 medium occurred on days 3 and 7. The source is a human donor who received a COVID-19 vaccine. Specimen: CD4+ T cells from PBMCs cultured without peptide, collected after COVID-19 vaccination. The chain uses TRBV30 and TRBJ1-5; D is perhaps TRBD1 (5 bases). CDR3 protein: CAWSRGEHQPQHF. As DNA, the CDR3 is TGTGCCTGGAGTCGGGGGGAGCATCAGCCCCAGCATTTT.